This T cell receptor beta chain was documented in a study of T cell changes during pregnancy in multiple sclerosis. Produced via immunoSEQ multiplex PCR; TCRdb's table is partial and in-frame only. This table has under 70,000 clones, 91% appearing once. The TCR sequence derives from a female donor in good health, enrolled as a control in a pregnancy study. The input for sequencing was peripheral blood, taken in the third trimester of pregnancy.

The CDR3 is CASRALPRGTPMNTEAFF. The CDR3 coding sequence is TGTGCCAGCAGGGCTCTACCTCGAGGGACACCAATGAACACTGAAGCTTTCTTT. V and J are TRBV2 and TRBJ1-1; D perhaps matches TRBD1 (6 bases). The CDR3 has 18 residues. Trimming cost V 6 bases and J 0 bases, with 23 bases left between them. Germline V gives CDR1 SNHLY, CDR2 FYNNEI.